These 2 T cell receptor beta chains share one sample of origin, sequenced in a study of control samples from healthy donors and cancer patients. The data were produced by immunoSEQ multiplex PCR, yet TCRdb's version contains in-frame clones alone and is incomplete. The table records 150,000 to 200,000 clones, around 91% of them present only once. The material sequenced was blood. The source of these receptors is a woman in her thirties in good health.

The genes are TRBV5-1 and TRBJ2-1; 9 positions agree with TRBD2. This CDR3 has 14 amino acids. With V trimmed by 2 bases and J by 8 bases, 5 bases remained unmatched. In germline, CDR1 is SGHRS, CDR2 YFSETQ. The chain's CDR3 is CASSLLAGGDEQFF. In DNA form, the CDR3 reads TGCGCCAGCAGCTTACTAGCGGGTGGGGATGAGCAGTTCTTC. The whole variable domain, filled in from reference TRBV5-1 and TRBJ2-1, reads KAGVTQTPRYLIKTRGQQVTLSCSPISGHRSVSWYQQTPGQGLQFLFEYFSETQRNKGNFPGRFSGRQFSNSRSEMNVSTLELGDSALYLCASSLLAGGDEQFFGPGTRLTVL.

This clone was observed once. The rearrangement uses TRBV7-6 and TRBJ2-7, with 11 nucleotides matching TRBD2. CDR1 is SGHVS, CDR2 FNYEAQ, per germline. Trimming took 1 base from V and 6 from J; bases not matched to a gene: 5. This CDR3 contains 15 residues. The CDR3 sequence: CASSLGLAGGLEQYF. The CDR3 DNA is TGTGCCAGCAGCTTAGGGTTAGCGGGGGGGCTCGAGCAGTACTTC.